A selection of T cell receptor beta chains follows, all from one sample in a study of technical replicates of blood from a few donors. Generated by immunoSEQ multiplex PCR, the TCRdb table keeps only in-frame clones and is missing some. The sample lists fewer than 90,000 clones, 89% occurring once. Sequencing used T cells isolated from PBMCs. The receptors shown here come from a human donor in good health. Both conserved end residues are part of each CDR3. D genes are given only for firm matches. Clone size is stated in some rows and not others, as once, few, many or a class when expanded.

clone_size	v_call	d_call	j_call	cdr3_nt	cdr3_aa
once	TRBV5-8	TRBD2	TRBJ2-4	TGTGCCAGCAGCTTGGGGCGGGGGGTAGCCAAAAACATTCAGTACTTC	CASSLGRGVAKNIQYF
NA	TRBV2	TRBD1	TRBJ1-4	TGTGCCAGCAGGGGTCTGACAGGGATTGAAAAACTGTTTTTT	CASRGLTGIEKLFF
NA	TRBV27	TRBD1	TRBJ2-7	TGTGCCAGCAGTTTGGGACAGTCCTACGAGCAGTACTTC	CASSLGQSYEQYF
once	TRBV19	NA	TRBJ1-5	TGTGCCAGTAGGACCGGACAGTTTAATCAGCCCCAGCATTTT	CASRTGQFNQPQHF
NA	TRBV29-1	TRBD1	TRBJ2-3	TGCAGCATGGGACAGGGAGAAGATACGCAGTATTTT	CSMGQGEDTQYF
NA	TRBV5-4	NA	TRBJ2-1	TGTGCCAGCAGCCACTCTAGCGCGCGCTCCTACAATGAGCAGTTCTTC	CASSHSSARSYNEQFF
NA	TRBV7-6	TRBD2	TRBJ2-7	TGTGCCAGCAGCCTTAGCGGGAGCGGCGAGCAGTACTTC	CASSLSGSGEQYF
NA	TRBV4-3	TRBD2	TRBJ2-1	TGCGCCAGCAGCCAAGATTTGATGGGACTAGCCGAATTCAATGAGCAGTTCTTC	CASSQDLMGLAEFNEQFF
NA	TRBV9	NA	TRBJ2-7	TGTGCCAGCAGCGTAGGGGGGGGGCTAGCGGTTGACGAGCAGTACTTC	CASSVGGGLAVDEQYF
NA	TRBV11-2	NA	TRBJ1-2	TGTGCCAGCAGCCCCCGGGGGGGGACGGAGAGCTATGGCTACACCTTC	CASSPRGGTESYGYTF
NA	TRBV5-4	TRBD1	TRBJ2-5	TGTGCCAGCAGCTTCCAGGGGGCGCAGGAGACCCAGTACTTC	CASSFQGAQETQYF
once	TRBV27	NA	TRBJ2-7	TGTGCCAGCAGTTTATCGCGGGGCGACGAGCAGTACTTC	CASSLSRGDEQYF